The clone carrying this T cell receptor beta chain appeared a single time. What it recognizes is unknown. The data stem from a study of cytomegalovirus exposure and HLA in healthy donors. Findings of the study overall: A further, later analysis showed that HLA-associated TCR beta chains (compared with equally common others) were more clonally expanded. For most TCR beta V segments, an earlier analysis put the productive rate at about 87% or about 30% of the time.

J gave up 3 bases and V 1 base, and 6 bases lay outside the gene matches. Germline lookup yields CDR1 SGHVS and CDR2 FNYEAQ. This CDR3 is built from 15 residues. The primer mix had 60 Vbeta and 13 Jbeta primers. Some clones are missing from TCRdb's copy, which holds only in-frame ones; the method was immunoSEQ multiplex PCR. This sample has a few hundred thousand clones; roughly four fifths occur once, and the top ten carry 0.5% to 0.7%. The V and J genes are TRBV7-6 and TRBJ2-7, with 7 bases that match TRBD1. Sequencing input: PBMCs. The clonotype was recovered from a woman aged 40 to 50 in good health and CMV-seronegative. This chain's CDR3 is CASSLVVDRNYEQYF. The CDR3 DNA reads TGTGCCAGCAGCTTAGTTGTGGACAGGAACTACGAGCAGTACTTC.